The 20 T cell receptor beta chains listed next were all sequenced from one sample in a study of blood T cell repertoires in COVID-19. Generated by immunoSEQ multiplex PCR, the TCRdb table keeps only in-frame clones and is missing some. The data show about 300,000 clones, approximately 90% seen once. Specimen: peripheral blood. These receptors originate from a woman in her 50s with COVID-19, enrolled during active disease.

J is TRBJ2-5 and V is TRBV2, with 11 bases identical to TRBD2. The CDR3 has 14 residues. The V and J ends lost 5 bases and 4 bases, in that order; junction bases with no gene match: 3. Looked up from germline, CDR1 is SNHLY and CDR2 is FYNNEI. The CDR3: CASSLAGGGETQYF. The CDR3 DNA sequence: TGTGCCAGCAGTTTAGCGGGAGGGGGAGAGACCCAGTACTTC. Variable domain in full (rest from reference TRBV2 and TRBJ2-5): EPEVTQTPSHQVTQMGQEVILRCVPISNHLYFYWYRQILGQKVEFLVSFYNNEISEKSEIFDDQFSVERPDGSNFTLKIRSTKLEDSAMYFCASSLAGGGETQYFGPGTRLLVL.

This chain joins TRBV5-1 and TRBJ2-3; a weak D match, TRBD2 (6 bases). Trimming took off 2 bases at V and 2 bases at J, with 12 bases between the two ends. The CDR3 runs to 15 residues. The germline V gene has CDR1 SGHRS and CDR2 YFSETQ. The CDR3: CASSFVGDSTDTQYF. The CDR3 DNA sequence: TGCGCCAGCAGCTTTGTAGGGGACTCCACAGATACGCAGTATTTT.

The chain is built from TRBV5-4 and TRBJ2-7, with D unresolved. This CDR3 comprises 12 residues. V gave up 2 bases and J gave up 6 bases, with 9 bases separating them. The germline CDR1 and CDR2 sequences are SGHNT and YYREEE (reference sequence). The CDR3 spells CASSLDFFEQYF. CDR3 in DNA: TGTGCCAGCAGCTTAGACTTTTTCGAGCAGTACTTC.

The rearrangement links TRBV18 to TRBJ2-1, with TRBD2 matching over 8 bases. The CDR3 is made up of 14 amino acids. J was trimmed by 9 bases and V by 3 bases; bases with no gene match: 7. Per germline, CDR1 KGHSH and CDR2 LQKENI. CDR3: CASSPRVAGFEQFF. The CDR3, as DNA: TGTGCCAGCTCACCGCGGGTAGCGGGATTTGAGCAGTTCTTC.

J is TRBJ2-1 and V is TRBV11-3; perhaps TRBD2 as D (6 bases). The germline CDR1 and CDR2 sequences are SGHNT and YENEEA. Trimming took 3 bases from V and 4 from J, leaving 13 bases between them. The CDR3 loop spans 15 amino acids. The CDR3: CASSFGGSPYNEQFF. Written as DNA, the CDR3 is TGTGCCAGCAGCTTTGGGGGGTCACCTTACAATGAGCAGTTCTTC. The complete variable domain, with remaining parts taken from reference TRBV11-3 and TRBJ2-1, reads EAGVVQSPRYKIIEKKQPVAFWCNPISGHNTLYWYLQNLGQGPELLIRYENEEAVDDSQLPKDRFSAERLKGVDSTLKIQPAELGDSAVYLCASSFGGSPYNEQFFGPGTRLTVL.

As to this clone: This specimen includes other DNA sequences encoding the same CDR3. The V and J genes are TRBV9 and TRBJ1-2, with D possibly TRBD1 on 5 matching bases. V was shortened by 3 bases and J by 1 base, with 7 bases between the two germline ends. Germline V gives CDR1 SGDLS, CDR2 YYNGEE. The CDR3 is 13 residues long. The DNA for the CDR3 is TGTGCCAGCAGCGCGCAGGGTAACTATGGCTACACCTTC. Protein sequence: CASSAQGNYGYTF.

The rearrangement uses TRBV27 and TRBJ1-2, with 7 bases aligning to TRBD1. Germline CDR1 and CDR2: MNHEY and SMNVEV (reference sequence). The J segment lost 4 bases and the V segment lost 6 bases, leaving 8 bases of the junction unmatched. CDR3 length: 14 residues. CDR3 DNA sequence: TGTGCCAGCAGCTCCGGGGGACAGACCTATGGCTACACCTTC. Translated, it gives CASSSGGQTYGYTF.

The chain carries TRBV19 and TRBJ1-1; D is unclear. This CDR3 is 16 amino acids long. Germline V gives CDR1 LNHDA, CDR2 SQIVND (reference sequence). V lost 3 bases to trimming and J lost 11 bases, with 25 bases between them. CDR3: CASSILPGQAPRTAFF. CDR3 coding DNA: TGTGCCAGTAGTATCCTCCCTGGGCAGGCACCGAGAACGGCTTTCTTT.

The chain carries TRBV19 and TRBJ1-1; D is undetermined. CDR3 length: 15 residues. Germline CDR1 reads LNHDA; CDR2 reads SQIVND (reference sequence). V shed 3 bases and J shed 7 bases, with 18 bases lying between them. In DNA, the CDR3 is TGTGCCAGTAGTATTGGCGGTTCCAGAGCCTATGAAGCTTTCTTT. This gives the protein CASSIGGSRAYEAFF.

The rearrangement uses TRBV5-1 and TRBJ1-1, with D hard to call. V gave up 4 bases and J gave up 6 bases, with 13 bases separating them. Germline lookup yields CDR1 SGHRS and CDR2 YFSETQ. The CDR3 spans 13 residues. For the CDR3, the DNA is TGCGCCAGCAGCCGAGGGATTAACCCTGAAGCTTTCTTT. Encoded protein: CASSRGINPEAFF.

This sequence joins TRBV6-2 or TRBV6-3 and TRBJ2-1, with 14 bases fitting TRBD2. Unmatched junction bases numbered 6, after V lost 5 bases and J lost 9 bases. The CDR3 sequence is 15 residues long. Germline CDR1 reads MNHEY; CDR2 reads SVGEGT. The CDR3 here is CASSPGLAGVSEQFF. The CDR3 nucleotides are TGTGCCAGCAGTCCGGGACTAGCGGGAGTGAGTGAGCAGTTCTTC.

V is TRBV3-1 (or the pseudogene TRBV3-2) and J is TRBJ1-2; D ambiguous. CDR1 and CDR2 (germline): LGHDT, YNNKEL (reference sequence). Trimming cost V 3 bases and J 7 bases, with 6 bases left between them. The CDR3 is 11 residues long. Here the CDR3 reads CASSHLRGYTF. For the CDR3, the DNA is TGTGCCAGCAGCCATCTTCGTGGCTACACCTTC.

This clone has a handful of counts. The chain's CDR3 is CASKEQFNNEAFF. The CDR3 DNA reads as TGTGCCAGTAAGGAGCAGTTTAATAATGAAGCTTTCTTT. J is TRBJ1-1 and V is TRBV19; D not resolved. The CDR3 totals 13 residues. Germline values: CDR1 LNHDA, CDR2 SQIVND (reference sequence). Trimming cost V 7 bases and J 7 bases, with 16 bases left between them.

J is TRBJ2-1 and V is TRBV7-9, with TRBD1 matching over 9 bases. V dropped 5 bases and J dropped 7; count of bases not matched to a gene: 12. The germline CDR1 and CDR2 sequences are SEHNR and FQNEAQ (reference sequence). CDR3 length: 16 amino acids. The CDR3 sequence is CASSPQGASVGNEQFF. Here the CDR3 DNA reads TGTGCCAGCAGCCCACAGGGGGCGTCGGTCGGGAATGAGCAGTTCTTC.

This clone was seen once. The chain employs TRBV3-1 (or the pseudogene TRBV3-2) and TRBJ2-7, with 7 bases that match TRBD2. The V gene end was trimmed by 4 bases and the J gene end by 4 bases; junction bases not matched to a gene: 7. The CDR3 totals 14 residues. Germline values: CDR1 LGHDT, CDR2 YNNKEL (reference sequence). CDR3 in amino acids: CASSPRGRAYEQYF. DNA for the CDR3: TGTGCCAGCAGCCCTCGGGGGAGGGCTTACGAGCAGTACTTC.

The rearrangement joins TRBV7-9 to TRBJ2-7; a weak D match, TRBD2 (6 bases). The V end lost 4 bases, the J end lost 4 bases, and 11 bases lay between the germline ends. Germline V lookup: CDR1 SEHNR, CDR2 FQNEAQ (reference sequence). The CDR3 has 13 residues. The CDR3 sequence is CASSYGGMYEQYF. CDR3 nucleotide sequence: TGTGCCAGCAGCTATGGAGGGATGTACGAGCAGTACTTC.

CDR3 amino acids: CASSLGPGQGFSYNEQFF. The CDR3 nucleotides are TGCGCCAGCAGCTTGGGCCCGGGACAGGGTTTTTCCTACAATGAGCAGTTCTTC. J is TRBJ2-1 and V is TRBV5-1, with 9 bases that match TRBD1. V dropped 0 bases and J dropped 1; count of bases not matched to a gene: 8. Germline CDR1 SGHRS, CDR2 YFSETQ. The CDR3 consists of 18 residues.

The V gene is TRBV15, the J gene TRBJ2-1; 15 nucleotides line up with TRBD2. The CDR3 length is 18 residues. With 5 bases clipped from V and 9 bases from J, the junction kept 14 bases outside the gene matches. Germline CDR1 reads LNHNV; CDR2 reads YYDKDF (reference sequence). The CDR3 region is CATSPPPGLAGGAGEQFF. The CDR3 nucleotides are TGTGCCACCAGCCCCCCCCCGGGACTAGCGGGAGGAGCTGGTGAGCAGTTCTTC.

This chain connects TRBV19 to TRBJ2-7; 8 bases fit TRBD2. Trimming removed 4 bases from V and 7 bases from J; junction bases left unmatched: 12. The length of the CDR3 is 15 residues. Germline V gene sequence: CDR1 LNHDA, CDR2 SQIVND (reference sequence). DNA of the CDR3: TGTGCCAGTAGTAACCCAGGACTAGCCCAAAGGGAGCAGTACTTC. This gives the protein CASSNPGLAQREQYF.

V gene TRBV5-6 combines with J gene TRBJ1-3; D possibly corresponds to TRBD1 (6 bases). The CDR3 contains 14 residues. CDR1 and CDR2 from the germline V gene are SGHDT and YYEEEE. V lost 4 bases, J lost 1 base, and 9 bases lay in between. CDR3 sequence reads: CASSRTGSGNTIYF. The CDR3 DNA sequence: TGTGCCAGCAGCCGTACAGGGTCTGGAAACACCATATATTTT.